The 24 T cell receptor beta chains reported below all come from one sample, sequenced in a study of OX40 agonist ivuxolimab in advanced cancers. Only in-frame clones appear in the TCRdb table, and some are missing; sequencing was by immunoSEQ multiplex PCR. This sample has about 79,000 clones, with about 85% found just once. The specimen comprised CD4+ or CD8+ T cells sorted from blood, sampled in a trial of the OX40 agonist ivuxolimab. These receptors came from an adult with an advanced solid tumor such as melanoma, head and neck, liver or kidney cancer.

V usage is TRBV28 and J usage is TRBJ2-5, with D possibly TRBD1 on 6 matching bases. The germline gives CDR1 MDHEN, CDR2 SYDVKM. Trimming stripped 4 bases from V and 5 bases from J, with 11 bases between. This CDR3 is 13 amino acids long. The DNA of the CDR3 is TGTGCCAGCAGTTGGGGGCGCGGGGAGACCCAGTACTTC. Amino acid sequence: CASSWGRGETQYF.

The CDR3 loop reads CASKRAEGTEAFF. The CDR3 DNA sequence: TGCGCCAGTAAAAGGGCCGAGGGGACTGAAGCTTTCTTT. The chain has TRBV10-1 and TRBJ1-1, with D possibly TRBD1 on 5 matching bases. V gave up 9 bases and J gave up 5 bases, with 16 bases separating them. This CDR3 comprises 13 residues. The germline CDR1 and CDR2 sequences are WNHNN and SYGVQD (reference sequence).

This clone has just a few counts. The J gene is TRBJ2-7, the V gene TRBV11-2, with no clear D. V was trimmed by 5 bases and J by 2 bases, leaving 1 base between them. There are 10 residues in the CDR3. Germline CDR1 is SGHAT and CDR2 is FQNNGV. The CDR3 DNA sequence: TGTGCCAGCAGCACCTACGAGCAGTACTTC. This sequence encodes CASSTYEQYF.

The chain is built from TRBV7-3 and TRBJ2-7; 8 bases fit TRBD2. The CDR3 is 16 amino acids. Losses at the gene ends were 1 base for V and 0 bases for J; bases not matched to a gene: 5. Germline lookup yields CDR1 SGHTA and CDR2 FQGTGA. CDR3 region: CASSLNAGGPSYEQYF. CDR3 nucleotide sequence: TGTGCCAGCAGCTTAAACGCGGGAGGACCCTCCTACGAGCAGTACTTC.

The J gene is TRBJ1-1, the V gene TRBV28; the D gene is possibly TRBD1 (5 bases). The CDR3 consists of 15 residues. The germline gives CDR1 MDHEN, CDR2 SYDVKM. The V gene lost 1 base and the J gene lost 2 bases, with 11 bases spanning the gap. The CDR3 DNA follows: TGTGCCAGCAGTTTATACGCAGGGAGTAACACTGAAGCTTTCTTT. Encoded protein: CASSLYAGSNTEAFF.

CDR3 DNA: TGTGCCAGCAGCCCGGAGGGCGGGAGAGCGACCCAGTACTTC. Its protein is CASSPEGGRATQYF. The V gene is TRBV7-9, the J gene TRBJ2-5; 7 bases align to TRBD2. The CDR3 consists of 14 residues. Germline CDR1 reads SEHNR; CDR2 reads FQNEAQ (reference sequence). Trimming took 5 bases from V and 7 from J; bases not matched to a gene: 10.

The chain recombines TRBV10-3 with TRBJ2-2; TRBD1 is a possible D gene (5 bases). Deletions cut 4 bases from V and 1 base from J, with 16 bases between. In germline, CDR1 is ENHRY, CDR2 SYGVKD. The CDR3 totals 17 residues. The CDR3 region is CAISARRGRVNTGELFF. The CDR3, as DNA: TGTGCCATCAGTGCAAGGCGTGGCAGGGTGAACACCGGGGAGCTGTTTTTT.

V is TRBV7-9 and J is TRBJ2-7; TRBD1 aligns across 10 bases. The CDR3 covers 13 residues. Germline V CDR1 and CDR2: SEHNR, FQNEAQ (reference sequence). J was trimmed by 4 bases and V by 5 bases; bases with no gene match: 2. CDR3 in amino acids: CASSRQGAYEQYF. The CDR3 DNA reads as TGTGCCAGCAGCCGACAGGGGGCGTACGAGCAGTACTTC.

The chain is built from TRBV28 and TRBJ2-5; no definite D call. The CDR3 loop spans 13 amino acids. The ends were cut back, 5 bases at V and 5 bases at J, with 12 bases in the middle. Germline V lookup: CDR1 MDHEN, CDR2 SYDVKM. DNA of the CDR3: TGTGCCAGCAGTATAACAGTGCGGGAGACCCAGTACTTC. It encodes CASSITVRETQYF.

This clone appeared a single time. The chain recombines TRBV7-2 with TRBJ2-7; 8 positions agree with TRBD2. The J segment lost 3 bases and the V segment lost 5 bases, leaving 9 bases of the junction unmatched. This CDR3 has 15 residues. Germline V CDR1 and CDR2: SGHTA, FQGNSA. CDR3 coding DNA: TGTGCCAGCAGCGACATACCGGGGGGGAGCTACGAGCAGTACTTC. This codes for CASSDIPGGSYEQYF.

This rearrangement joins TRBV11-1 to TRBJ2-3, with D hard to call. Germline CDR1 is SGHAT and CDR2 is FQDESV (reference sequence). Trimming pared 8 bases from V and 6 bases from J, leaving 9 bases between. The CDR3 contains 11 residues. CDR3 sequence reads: CASRGWDTQYF. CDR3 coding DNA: TGTGCCAGCCGAGGCTGGGATACGCAGTATTTT.

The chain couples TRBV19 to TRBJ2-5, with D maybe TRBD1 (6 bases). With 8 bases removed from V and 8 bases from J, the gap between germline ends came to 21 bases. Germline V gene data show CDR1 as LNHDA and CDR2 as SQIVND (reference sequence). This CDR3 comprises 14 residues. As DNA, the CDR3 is TGTGCCAGTGGGGACGGGGCGTCCAGGGGCACCCAGTACTTC. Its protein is CASGDGASRGTQYF.

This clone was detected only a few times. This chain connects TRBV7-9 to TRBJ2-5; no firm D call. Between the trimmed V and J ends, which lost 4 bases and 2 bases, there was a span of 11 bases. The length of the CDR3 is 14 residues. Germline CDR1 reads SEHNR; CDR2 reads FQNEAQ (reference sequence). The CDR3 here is CASSSDLWQETQYF. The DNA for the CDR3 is TGTGCCAGCAGCTCGGACCTTTGGCAAGAGACCCAGTACTTC.

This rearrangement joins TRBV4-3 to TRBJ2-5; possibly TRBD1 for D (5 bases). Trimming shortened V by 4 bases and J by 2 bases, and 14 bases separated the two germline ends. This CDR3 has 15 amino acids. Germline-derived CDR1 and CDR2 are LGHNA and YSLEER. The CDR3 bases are TGCGCCAGCAGCCTCCGTTGGACACGGCAAGAGACCCAGTACTTC. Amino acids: CASSLRWTRQETQYF.

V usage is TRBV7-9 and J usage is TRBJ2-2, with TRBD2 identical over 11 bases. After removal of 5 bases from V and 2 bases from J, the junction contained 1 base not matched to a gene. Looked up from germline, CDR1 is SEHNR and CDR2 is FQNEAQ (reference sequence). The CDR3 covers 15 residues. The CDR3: CASSGTSGNTGELFF. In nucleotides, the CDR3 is TGTGCCAGCAGCGGGACTAGCGGTAACACCGGGGAGCTGTTTTTT.

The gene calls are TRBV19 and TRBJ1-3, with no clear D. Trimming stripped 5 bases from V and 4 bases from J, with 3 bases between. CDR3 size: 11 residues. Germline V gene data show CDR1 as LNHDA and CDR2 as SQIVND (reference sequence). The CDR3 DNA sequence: TGTGCCAGTAGTGCGGGAAACACCATATATTTT. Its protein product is CASSAGNTIYF. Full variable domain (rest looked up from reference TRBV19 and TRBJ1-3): DGGITQSPKYLFRKEGQNVTLSCEQNLNHDAMYWYRQDPGQGLRLIYYSQIVNDFQKGDIAEGYSVSREKKESFPLTVTSAQKNPTAFYLCASSAGNTIYFGEGSWLTVV.

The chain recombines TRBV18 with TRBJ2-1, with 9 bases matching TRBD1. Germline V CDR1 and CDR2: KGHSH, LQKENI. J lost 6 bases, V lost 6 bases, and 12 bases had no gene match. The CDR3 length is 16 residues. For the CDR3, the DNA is TGTGCCAGCTCCCATTCTACGGACAGGGGAGGCAATGAGCAGTTCTTC. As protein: CASSHSTDRGGNEQFF.

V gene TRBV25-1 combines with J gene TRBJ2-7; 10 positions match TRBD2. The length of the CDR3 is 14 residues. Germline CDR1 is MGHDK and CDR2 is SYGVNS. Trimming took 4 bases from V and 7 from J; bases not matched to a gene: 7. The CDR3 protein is CASSVPGLASEQYF. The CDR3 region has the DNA TGTGCCAGCAGTGTCCCGGGACTAGCGTCGGAGCAGTACTTC.

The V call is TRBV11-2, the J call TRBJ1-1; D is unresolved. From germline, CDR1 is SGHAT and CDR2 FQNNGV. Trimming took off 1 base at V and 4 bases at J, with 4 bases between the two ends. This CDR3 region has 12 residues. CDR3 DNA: TGTGCCAGCAGCTTAGGATTCACTGAAGCTTTCTTT. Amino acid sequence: CASSLGFTEAFF.

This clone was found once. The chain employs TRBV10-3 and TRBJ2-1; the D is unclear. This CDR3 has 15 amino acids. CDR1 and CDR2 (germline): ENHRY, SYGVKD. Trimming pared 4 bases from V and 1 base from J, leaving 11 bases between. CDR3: CAISGGLESYNEQFF. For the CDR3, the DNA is TGTGCCATCAGTGGGGGTTTAGAATCCTACAATGAGCAGTTCTTC.

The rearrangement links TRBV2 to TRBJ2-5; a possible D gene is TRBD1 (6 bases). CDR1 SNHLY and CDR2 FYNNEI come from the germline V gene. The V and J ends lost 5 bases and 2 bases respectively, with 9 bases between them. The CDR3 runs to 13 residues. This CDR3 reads CASSQDRQETQYF. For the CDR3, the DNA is TGTGCCAGCAGTCAAGACAGGCAAGAGACCCAGTACTTC. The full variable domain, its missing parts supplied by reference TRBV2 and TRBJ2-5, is EPEVTQTPSHQVTQMGQEVILRCVPISNHLYFYWYRQILGQKVEFLVSFYNNEISEKSEIFDDQFSVERPDGSNFTLKIRSTKLEDSAMYFCASSQDRQETQYFGPGTRLLVL.

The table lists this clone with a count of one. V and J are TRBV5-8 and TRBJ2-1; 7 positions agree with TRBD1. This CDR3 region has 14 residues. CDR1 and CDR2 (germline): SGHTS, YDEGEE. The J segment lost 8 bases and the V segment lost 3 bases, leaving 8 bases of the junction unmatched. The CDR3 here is CASSSQTGSYEQFF. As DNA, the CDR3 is TGTGCCAGCAGCTCCCAGACAGGGAGCTATGAGCAGTTCTTC.

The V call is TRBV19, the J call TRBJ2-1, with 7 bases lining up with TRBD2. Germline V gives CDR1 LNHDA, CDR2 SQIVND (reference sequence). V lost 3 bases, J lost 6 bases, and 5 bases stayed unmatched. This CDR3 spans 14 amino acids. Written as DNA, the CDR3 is TGTGCCAGTAGTATTAGGGCTAGCGGCAATGAGCAGTTCTTC. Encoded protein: CASSIRASGNEQFF.

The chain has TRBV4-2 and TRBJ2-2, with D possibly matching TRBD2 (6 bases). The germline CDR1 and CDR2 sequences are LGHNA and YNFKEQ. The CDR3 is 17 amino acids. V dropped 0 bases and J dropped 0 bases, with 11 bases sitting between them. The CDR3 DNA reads TGTGCCAGCAGCCAAGAGGGAGGCGGGACGAACACCGGGGAGCTGTTTTTT. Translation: CASSQEGGGTNTGELFF.